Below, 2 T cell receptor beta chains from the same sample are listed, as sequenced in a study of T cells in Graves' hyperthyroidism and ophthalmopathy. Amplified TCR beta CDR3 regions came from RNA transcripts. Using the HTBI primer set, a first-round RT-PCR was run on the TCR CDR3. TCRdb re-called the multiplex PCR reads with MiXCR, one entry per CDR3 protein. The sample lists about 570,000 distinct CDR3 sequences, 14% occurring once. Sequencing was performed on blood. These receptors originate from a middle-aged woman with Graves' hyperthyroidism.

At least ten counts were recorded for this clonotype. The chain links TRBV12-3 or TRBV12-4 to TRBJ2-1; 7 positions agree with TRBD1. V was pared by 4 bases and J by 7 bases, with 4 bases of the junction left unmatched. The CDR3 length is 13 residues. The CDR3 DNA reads TGTGCCAGCAGTTACAGGGGTAAGAATGAGCAGTTCTTC. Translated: CASSYRGKNEQFF.

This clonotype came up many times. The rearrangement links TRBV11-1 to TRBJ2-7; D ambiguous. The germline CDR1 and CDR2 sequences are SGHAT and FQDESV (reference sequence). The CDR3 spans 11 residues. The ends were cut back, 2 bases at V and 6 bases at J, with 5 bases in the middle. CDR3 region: CASSLQVEQYF. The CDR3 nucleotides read TGTGCCAGCAGCTTACAGGTCGAGCAGTACTTC.